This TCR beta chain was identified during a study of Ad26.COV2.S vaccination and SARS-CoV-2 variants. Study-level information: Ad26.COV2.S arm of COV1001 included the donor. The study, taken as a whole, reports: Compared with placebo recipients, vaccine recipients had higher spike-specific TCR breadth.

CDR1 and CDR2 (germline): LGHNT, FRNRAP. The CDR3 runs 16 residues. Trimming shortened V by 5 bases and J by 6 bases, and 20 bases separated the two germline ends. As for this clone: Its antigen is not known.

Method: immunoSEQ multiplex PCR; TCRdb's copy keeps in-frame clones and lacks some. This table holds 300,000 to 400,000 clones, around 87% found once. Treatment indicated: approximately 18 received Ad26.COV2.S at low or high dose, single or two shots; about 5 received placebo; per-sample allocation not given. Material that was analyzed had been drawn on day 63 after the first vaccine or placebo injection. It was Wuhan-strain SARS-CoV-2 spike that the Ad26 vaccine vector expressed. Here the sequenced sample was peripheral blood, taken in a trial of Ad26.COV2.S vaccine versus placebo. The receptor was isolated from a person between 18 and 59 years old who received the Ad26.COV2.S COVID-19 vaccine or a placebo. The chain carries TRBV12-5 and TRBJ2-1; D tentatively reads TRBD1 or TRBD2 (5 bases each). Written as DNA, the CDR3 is TGTGCTAGTGGTACTACCGGGACCTTACTCAGCAATGAGCAGTTCTTC. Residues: CASGTTGTLLSNEQFF.